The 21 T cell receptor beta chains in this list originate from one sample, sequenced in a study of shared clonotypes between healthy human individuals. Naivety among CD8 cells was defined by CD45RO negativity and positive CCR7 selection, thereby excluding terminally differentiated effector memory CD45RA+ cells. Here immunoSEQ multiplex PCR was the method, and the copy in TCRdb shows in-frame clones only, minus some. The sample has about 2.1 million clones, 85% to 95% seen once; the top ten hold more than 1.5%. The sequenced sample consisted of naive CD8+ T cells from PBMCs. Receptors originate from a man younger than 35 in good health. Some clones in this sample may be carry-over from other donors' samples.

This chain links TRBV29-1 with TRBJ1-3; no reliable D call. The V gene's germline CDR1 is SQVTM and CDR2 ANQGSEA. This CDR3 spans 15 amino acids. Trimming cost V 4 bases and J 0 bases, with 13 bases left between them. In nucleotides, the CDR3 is TGCAGCGTTGTCCAGGTCCAGATCTCTGGAAACACCATATATTTT. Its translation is CSVVQVQISGNTIYF. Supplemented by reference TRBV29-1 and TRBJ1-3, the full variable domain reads SAVISQKPSRDICQRGTSLTIQCQVDSQVTMMFWYRQQPGQSLTLIATANQGSEATYESGFVIDKFPISRPNLTFSTLTVSNMSPEDSSIYLCSVVQVQISGNTIYFGEGSWLTVV.

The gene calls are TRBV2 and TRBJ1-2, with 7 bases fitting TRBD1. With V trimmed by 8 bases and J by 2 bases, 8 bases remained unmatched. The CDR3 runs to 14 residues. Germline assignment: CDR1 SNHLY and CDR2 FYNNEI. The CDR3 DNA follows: TGTGCCAGCGGAAACCTACAGGGGAACTATGGCTACACCTTC. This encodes CASGNLQGNYGYTF.

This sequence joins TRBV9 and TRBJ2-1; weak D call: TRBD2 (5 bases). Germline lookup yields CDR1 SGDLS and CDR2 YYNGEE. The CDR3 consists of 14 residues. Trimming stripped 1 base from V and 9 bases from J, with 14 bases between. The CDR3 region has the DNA TGTGCCAGCAGCGTATCGTTAGCGAACGGTGAGCAGTTCTTC. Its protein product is CASSVSLANGEQFF.

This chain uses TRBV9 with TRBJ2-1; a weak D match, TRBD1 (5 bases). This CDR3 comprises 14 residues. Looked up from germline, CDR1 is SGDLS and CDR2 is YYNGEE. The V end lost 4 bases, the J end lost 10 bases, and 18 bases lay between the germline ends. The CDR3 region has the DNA TGTGCCAGCAGCCCCCGGACACCTACCGGGGAGCAGTTCTTC. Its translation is CASSPRTPTGEQFF.

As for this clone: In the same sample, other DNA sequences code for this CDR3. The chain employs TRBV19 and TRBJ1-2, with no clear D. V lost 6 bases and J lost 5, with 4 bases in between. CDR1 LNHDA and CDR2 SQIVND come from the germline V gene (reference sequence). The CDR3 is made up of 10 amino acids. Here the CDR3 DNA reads TGTGCCAGTAGCAGTTATGGCTACACCTTC. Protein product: CASSSYGYTF.

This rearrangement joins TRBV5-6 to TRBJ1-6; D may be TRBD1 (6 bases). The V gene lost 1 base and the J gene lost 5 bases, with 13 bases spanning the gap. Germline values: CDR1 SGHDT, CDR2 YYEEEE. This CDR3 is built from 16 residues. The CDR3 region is CASSLLPGGHNSPLHF. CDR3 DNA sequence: TGTGCCAGCAGCTTGTTGCCGGGGGGCCATAATTCACCCCTCCACTTT.

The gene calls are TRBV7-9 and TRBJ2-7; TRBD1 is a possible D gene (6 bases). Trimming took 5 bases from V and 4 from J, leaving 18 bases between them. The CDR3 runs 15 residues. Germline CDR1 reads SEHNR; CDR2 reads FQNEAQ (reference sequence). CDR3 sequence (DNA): TGTGCCAGCAGCGAGGGGGTGGGCGGAATTTACGAGCAGTACTTC. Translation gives CASSEGVGGIYEQYF.

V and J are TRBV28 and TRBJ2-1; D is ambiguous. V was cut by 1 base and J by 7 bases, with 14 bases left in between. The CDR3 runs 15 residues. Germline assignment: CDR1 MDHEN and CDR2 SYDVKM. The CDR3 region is CASSLSLRRMNEQFF. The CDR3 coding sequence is TGTGCCAGCAGTTTATCCCTTAGGCGGATGAATGAGCAGTTCTTC. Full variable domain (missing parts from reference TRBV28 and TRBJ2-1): DVKVTQSSRYLVKRTGEKVFLECVQDMDHENMFWYRQDPGLGLRLIYFSYDVKMKEKGDIPEGYSVSREKKERFSLILESASTNQTSMYLCASSLSLRRMNEQFFGPGTRLTVL.

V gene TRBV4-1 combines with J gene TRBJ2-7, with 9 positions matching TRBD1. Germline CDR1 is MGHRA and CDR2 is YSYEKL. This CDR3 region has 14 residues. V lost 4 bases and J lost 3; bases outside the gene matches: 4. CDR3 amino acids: CASSPMTGGYEQYF. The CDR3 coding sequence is TGCGCCAGCAGCCCGATGACAGGGGGCTACGAGCAGTACTTC.

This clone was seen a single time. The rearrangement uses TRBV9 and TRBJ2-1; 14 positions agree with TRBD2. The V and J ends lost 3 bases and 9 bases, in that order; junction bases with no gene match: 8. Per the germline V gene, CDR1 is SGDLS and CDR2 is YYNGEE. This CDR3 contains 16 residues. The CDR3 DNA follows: TGTGCCAGCAGCGCAATAGGGACTAGCGGGGGTCTTGAGCAGTTCTTC. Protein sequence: CASSAIGTSGGLEQFF.

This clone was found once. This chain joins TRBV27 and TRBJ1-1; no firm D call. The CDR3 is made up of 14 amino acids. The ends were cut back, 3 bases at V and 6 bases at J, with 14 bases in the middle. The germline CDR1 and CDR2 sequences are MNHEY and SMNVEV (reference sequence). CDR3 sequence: CASSLNPMAPEAFF. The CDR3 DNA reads TGTGCCAGCAGTTTGAACCCGATGGCCCCTGAAGCTTTCTTT.

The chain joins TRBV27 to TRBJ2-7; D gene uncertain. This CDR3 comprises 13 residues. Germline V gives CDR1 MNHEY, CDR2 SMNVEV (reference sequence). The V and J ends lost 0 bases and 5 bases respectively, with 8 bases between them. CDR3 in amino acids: CASSLSVRHEQYF. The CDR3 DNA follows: TGTGCCAGCAGTTTATCTGTAAGGCACGAGCAGTACTTC.

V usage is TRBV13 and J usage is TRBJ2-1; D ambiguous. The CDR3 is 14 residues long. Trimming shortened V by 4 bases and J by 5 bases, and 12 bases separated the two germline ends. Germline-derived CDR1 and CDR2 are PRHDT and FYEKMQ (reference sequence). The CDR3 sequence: CASSSPPGDNEQFF. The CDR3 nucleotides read TGTGCCAGCAGCTCCCCCCCGGGCGACAATGAGCAGTTCTTC.

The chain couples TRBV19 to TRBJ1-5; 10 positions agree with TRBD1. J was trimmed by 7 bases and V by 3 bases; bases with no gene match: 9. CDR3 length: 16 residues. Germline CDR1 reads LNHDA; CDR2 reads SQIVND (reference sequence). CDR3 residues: CASSIRGQGVRQPQHF. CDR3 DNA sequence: TGTGCCAGTAGTATTCGCGGACAGGGGGTTAGACAGCCCCAGCATTTT.

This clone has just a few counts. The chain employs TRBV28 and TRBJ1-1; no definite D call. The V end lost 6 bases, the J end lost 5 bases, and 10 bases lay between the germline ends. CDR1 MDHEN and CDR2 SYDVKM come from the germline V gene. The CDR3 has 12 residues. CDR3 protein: CASSDGGTEAFF. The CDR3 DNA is TGTGCCAGCAGCGACGGTGGGACTGAAGCTTTCTTT.

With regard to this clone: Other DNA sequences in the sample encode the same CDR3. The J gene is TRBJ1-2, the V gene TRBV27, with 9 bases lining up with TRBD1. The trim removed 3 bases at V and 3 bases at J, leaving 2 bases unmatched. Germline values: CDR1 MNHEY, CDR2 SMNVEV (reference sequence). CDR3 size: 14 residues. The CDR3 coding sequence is TGTGCCAGCAGTTTCGGGACAGGGTACTATGGCTACACCTTC. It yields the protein CASSFGTGYYGYTF.

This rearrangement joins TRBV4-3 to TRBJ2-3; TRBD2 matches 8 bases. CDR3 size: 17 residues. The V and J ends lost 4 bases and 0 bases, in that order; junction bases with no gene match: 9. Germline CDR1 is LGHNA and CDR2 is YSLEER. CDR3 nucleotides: TGCGCCAGCAGCCCCTCGAGACTAGCGTACAGCACAGATACGCAGTATTTT. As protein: CASSPSRLAYSTDTQYF.

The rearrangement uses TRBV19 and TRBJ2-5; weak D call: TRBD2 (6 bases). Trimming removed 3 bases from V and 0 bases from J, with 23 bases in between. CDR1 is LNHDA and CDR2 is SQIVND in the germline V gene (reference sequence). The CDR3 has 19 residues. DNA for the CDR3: TGTGCCAGTAGTATGCGCGGGGAGCTTCAAATCCTGGACCAAGAGACCCAGTACTTC. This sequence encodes CASSMRGELQILDQETQYF. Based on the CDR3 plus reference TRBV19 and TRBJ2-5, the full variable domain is DGGITQSPKYLFRKEGQNVTLSCEQNLNHDAMYWYRQDPGQGLRLIYYSQIVNDFQKGDIAEGYSVSREKKESFPLTVTSAQKNPTAFYLCASSMRGELQILDQETQYFGPGTRLLVL.

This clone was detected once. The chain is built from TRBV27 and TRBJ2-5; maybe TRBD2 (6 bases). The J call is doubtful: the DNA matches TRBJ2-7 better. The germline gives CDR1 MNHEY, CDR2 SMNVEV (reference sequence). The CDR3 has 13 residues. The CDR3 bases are TGTGCCAGCAGTCCCGGACTATCCTACGAGCAGTACTTC. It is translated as CASSPGLSYEQYF.

CDR3 region: CASSPRGERSGANVLTF. The CDR3 DNA sequence: TGTGCCAGCAGCCCGAGGGGGGAGAGGTCTGGGGCCAACGTCCTGACTTTC. The chain joins TRBV7-6 to TRBJ2-6; D may correspond to TRBD1 or TRBD2 (6 bases each). V was cut by 5 bases and J by 1 base, with 15 bases left in between. Germline V lookup: CDR1 SGHVS, CDR2 FNYEAQ. This CDR3 spans 17 amino acids.

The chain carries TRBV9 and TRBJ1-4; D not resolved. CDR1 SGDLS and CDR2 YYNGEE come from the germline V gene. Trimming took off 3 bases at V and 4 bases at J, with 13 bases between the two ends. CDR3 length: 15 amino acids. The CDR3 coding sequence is TGTGCCAGCAGCGAAGAGAGCCGCATTAATGAAAAACTGTTTTTT. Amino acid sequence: CASSEESRINEKLFF. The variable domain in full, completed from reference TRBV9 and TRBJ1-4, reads DSGVTQTPKHLITATGQRVTLRCSPRSGDLSVYWYQQSLDQGLQFLIQYYNGEERAKGNILERFSAQQFPDLHSELNLSSLELGDSALYFCASSEESRINEKLFFGSGTQLSVL.